This record concerns one TCR beta chain sequence. The antigen is unknown. At one end the junction does not follow the germline gene, possibly because of a read error. Germline values: CDR1 MDHEN, CDR2 SYDVKM. CDR3 size: 13 residues. The data belong to a study of tumor and adjacent non-tumor tissue in lung cancer. Overall study findings and caveats: Significantly higher TCR diversity was found in tumor than normal lung.

TCRbeta libraries were built with three rounds of nested PCR, modified from ARM-PCR. In TCRdb, the multiplex PCR reads were re-called with MiXCR into one record per CDR3 protein. The sample carries under 150,000 distinct CDR3 sequences, approximately 72% recorded once. No cell sorting was done before RNA was extracted from the tissue. Between August and November 2014, newly diagnosed, chemotherapy-naive lung cancer patients underwent thoracic surgery in China. The specimen was lung tumor tissue. This sequence originates from a man in his 60s with small cell lung cancer. This chain uses TRBV28 with TRBJ2-5; a weak D match, TRBD2 (6 bases). CDR3 sequence (DNA): TGTGCCAGCCGCGTTCAGGGCGGGGAGACTCAGTACTTC. This translates into CASRVQGGETQYF.